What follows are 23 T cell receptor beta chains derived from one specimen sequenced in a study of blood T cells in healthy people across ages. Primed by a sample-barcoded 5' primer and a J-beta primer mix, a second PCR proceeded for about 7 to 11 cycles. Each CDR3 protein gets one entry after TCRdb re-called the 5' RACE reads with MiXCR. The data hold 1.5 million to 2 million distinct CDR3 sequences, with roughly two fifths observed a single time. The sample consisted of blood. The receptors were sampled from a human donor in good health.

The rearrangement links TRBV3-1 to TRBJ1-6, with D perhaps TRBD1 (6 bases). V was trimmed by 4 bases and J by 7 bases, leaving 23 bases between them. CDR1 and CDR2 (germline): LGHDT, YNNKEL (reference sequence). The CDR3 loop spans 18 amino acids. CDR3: CASSPTSTGLRGNSPLHF. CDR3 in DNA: TGTGCCAGCAGCCCGACTAGTACAGGGCTTCGGGGAAATTCACCCCTCCACTTT.

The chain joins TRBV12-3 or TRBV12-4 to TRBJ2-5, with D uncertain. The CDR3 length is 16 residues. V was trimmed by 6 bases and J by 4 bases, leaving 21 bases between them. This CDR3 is CASRPPYGVGRETQYF. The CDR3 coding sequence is TGTGCCAGCAGGCCCCCTTATGGAGTCGGGCGAGAGACCCAGTACTTC.

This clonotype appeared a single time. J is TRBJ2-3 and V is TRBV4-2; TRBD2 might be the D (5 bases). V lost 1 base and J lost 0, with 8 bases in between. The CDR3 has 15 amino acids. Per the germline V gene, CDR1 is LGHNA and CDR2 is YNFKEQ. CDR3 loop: CASSQARRSTDTQYF. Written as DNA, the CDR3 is TGTGCCAGCAGCCAAGCGAGGAGGAGCACAGATACGCAGTATTTT.

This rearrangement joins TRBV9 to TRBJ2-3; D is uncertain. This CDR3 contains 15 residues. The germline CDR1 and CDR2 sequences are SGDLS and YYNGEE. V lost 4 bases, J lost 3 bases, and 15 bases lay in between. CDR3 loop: CASSILGLGTDTQYF. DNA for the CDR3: TGTGCCAGCAGCATCTTAGGGCTCGGGACAGATACGCAGTATTTT.

This CDR3 is CASSLRGEEANSPLHF. For the CDR3, the DNA is TGCGCCAGCAGCCTCCGGGGGGAGGAGGCCAATTCACCCCTCCACTTT. V is TRBV4-3 and J is TRBJ1-6; D is perhaps TRBD1 (5 bases). This CDR3 contains 16 residues. V was pared by 4 bases and J by 7 bases, with 17 bases between. Germline assignment: CDR1 LGHNA and CDR2 YSLEER.

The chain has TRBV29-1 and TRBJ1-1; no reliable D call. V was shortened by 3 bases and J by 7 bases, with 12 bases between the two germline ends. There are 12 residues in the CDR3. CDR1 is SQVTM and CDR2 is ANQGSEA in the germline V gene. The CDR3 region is CSVDGRAFEAFF. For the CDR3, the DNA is TGCAGCGTTGACGGGCGGGCCTTTGAAGCTTTCTTT.

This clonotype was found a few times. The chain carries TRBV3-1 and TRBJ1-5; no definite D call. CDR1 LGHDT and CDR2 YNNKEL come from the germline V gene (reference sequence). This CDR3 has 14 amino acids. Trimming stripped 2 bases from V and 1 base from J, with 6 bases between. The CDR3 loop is CASSQLGSNQPQHF. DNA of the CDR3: TGTGCCAGCAGCCAATTGGGGAGCAATCAGCCCCAGCATTTT.

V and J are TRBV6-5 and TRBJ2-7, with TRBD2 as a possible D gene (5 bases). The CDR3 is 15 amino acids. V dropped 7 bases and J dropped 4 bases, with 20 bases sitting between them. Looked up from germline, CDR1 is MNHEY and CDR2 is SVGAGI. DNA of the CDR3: TGTGCCAGCATATCGGACGGATCAACGGGGTACGAGCAGTACTTC. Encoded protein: CASISDGSTGYEQYF.

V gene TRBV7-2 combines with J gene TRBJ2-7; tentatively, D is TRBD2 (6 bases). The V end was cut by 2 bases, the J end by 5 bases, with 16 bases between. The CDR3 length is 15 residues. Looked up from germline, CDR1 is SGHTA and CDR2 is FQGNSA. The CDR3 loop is CTSSLSGSRDHEQYF. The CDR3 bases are TGTACCAGCAGCTTATCCGGGAGTAGGGATCACGAGCAGTACTTC.

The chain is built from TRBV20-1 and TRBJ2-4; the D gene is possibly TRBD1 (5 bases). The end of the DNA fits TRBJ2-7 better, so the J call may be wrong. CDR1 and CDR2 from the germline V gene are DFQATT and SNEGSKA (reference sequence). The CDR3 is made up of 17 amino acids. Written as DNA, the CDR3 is TGCAGTGCTAGGCCAGACAGTCCTTCGAGGCCTTTCTACGAGCAGTACTTC. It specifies CSARPDSPSRPFYEQYF.

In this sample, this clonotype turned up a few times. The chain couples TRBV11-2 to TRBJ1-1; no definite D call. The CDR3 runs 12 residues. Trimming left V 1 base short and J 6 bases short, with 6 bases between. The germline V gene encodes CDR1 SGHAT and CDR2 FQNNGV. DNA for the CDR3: TGTGCCAGCAGCTTAGTTGTGGCTGAAGCTTTCTTT. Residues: CASSLVVAEAFF.

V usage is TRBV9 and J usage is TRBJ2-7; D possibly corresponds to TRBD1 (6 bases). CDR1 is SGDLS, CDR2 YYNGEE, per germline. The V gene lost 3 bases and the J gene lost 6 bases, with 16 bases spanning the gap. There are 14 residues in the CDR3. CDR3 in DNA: TGTGCCAGCAGCGCCGGGACAACAACCATCGAGCAGTACTTC. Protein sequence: CASSAGTTTIEQYF. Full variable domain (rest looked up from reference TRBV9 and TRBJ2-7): DSGVTQTPKHLITATGQRVTLRCSPRSGDLSVYWYQQSLDQGLQFLIQYYNGEERAKGNILERFSAQQFPDLHSELNLSSLELGDSALYFCASSAGTTTIEQYFGPGTRLTVT.

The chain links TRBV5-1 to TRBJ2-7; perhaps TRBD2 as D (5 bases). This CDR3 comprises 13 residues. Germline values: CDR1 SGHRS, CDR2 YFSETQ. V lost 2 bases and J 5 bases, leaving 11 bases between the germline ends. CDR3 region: CASSLSSTDEQYF. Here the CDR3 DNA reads TGCGCCAGCAGCTTATCTAGCACCGACGAGCAGTACTTC.

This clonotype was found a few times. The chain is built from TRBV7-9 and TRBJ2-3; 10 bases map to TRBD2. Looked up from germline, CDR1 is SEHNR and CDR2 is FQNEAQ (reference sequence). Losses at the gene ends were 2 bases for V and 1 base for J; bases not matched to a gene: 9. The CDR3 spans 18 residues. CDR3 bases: TGTGCCAGCAGCTTACCGTCAAGGACTAGCGGTCGCACAGATACGCAGTATTTT. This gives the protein CASSLPSRTSGRTDTQYF.

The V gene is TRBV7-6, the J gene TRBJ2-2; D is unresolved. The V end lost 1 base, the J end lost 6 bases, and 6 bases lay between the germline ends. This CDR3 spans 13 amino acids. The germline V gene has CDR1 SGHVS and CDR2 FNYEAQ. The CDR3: CASSLGFSGELFF. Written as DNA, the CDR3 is TGTGCCAGCAGCTTAGGGTTTTCCGGGGAGCTGTTTTTT.

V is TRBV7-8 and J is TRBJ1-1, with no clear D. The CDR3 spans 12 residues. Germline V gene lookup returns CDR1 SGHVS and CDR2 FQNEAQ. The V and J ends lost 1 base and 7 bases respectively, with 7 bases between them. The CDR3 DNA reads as TGTGCCAGCAGCTTAGAAGGGATTGAAGCTTTCTTT. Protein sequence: CASSLEGIEAFF.

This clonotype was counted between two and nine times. CDR3 amino acids: CASSLRTSGGPPSYEQYF. As DNA, the CDR3 is TGTGCCAGCAGCCTCCGGACTAGCGGGGGACCACCGTCCTACGAGCAGTACTTC. The V and J genes are TRBV7-9 and TRBJ2-7; 13 bases are shared with TRBD2. This CDR3 has 18 amino acids. V lost 5 bases to trimming and J lost 1 base; unmatched junction nucleotides: 11. Germline loops: CDR1 SEHNR, CDR2 FQNEAQ (reference sequence).

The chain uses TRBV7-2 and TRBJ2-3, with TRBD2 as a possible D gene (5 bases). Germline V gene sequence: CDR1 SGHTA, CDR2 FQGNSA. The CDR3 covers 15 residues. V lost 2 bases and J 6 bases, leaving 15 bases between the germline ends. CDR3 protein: CASSLNGVLGDTQYF. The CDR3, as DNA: TGTGCCAGCAGCTTAAACGGGGTTCTAGGTGATACGCAGTATTTT.

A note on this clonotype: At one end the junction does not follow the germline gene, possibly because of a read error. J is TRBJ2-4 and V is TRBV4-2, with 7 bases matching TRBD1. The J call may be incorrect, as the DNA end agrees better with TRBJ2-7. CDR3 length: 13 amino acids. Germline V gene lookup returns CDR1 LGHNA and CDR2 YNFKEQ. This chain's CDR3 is CAGSRDRIYEQYF. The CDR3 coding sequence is TGTGCCGGCAGCCGGGACAGAATCTACGAGCAGTACTTC.

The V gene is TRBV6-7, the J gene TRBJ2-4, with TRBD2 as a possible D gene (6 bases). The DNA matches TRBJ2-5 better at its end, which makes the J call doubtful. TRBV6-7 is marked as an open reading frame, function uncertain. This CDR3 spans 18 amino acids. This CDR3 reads CASSYSPVDGGGRETQYF. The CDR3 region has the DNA TGTGCCAGCAGTTACTCGCCTGTTGACGGTGGAGGGCGAGAGACCCAGTACTTC.

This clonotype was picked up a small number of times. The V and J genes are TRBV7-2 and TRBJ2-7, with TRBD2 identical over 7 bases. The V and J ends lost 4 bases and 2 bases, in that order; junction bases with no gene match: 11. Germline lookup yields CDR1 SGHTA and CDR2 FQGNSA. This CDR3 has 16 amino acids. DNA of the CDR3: TGTGCCAGCAGCTCAGGAGGCGGGGGAGATACCTACGAGCAGTACTTC. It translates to CASSSGGGGDTYEQYF.

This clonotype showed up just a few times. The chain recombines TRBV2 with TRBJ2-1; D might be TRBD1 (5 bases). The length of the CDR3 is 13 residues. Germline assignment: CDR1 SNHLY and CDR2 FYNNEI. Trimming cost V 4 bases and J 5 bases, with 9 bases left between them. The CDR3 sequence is CASSVSGNNEQFF. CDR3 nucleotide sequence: TGTGCCAGCAGTGTATCAGGGAACAATGAGCAGTTCTTC. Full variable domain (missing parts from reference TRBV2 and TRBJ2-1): EPEVTQTPSHQVTQMGQEVILRCVPISNHLYFYWYRQILGQKVEFLVSFYNNEISEKSEIFDDQFSVERPDGSNFTLKIRSTKLEDSAMYFCASSVSGNNEQFFGPGTRLTVL.

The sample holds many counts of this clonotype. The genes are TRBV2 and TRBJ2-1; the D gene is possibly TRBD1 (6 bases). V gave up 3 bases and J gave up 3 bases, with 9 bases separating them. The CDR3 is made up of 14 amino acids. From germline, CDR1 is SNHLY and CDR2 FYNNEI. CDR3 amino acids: CASSDGGNYNEQFF. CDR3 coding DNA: TGTGCCAGCAGTGATGGGGGCAACTACAATGAGCAGTTCTTC.